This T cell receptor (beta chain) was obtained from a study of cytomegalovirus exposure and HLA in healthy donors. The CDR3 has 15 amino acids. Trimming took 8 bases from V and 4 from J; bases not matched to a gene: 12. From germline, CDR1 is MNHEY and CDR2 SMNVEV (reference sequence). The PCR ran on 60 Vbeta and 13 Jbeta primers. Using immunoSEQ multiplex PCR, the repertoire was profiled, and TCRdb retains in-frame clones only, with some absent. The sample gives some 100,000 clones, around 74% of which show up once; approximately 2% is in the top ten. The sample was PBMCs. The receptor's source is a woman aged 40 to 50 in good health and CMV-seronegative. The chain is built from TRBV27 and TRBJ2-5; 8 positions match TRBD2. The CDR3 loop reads CASLPRAGGGETQYF. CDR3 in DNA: TGTGCCAGCCTACCTAGGGCGGGGGGAGGAGAGACCCAGTACTTC.